The T cell receptor (beta chain) described here comes from a study of PD-1 blockade in mismatch repair-deficient tumors. Method: immunoSEQ multiplex PCR; TCRdb's copy keeps in-frame clones and lacks some. The profile covers about 130,000 clones, with about 88% appearing a single time and about an eighth taken by the ten largest. With respect to this clone: Additional DNA sequences in this sample encode the identical CDR3.

CDR3 length: 15 amino acids. Germline V gene lookup returns CDR1 MNHNY and CDR2 SVGAGI (reference sequence). V lost 0 bases, J lost 3 bases, and 4 bases stayed unmatched. This specimen was peripheral blood, taken just under 74 weeks after starting pembrolizumab. The source is an adult with mismatch repair-deficient cancer. The chain employs TRBV6-6 and TRBJ2-7; 8 nucleotides line up with TRBD1. CDR3: CASSYSGTGGYEQYF. DNA of the CDR3: TGTGCCAGCAGTTACTCCGGGACAGGCGGCTACGAGCAGTACTTC.